The 23 T cell receptor beta chains given below trace back to one sample, sequenced in a study of molecular identifiers for immune sequencing clone quantification. MiXCR was run by TCRdb on the PCR reads, yielding one entry per CDR3 protein. The table includes about 330,000 distinct CDR3 sequences, roughly a quarter detected once. The sequenced sample consisted of naive CD8+ T cells from blood, with Jurkat cell RNA spiked in. Subset of the sample: FACS-sorted CD8+CD4-CCR7+CD45RA+ naive T cells. The origin of the receptors is a human donor in good health. Some libraries in this study had Jurkat cell RNA spiked in.

This clonotype occurred many times. This chain uses TRBV29-1 with TRBJ2-3; D ambiguous. Trimming took off 1 base at V and 4 bases at J, with 15 bases between the two ends. CDR1 is SQVTM, CDR2 ANQGSEA, per germline. The CDR3 totals 15 residues. For the CDR3, the DNA is TGCAGCGTTGAAGGGACGGTCCCAAGCGCAGATACGCAGTATTTT. This encodes CSVEGTVPSADTQYF.

This clonotype was seen only a few times. The chain is built from TRBV10-3 and TRBJ2-5; D gene ambiguous. CDR3 length: 12 residues. CDR1 and CDR2 from the germline V gene are ENHRY and SYGVKD. V shed 7 bases and J shed 3 bases, with 9 bases lying between them. The CDR3 spells CAIITEKETQYF. The CDR3 DNA is TGTGCCATCATAACAGAGAAAGAGACCCAGTACTTC.

Note on this clonotype: This sequence may be a read error, since a much larger clone differs from it by one base. The chain has TRBV5-6 and TRBJ1-1; a possible D gene is TRBD1 (5 bases). The germline V gene has CDR1 SGHDT and CDR2 YYEEEE. This CDR3 spans 13 amino acids. V was shortened by 2 bases and J by 4 bases, with 9 bases between the two germline ends. The CDR3 nucleotides read TGTGCCAGCAGCTTAAGACAGTTCACTGAAGCTTTCTTT. Translated: CASSLRQFTEAFF.

The chain joins TRBV27 to TRBJ2-3; 9 nucleotides match TRBD2. CDR3 length equals 17 residues. Germline V gene lookup returns CDR1 MNHEY and CDR2 SMNVEV (reference sequence). The J segment lost 6 bases and the V segment lost 6 bases, leaving 16 bases of the junction unmatched. CDR3 amino acids: CASRFIAGALGFDTQYF. The CDR3 DNA reads as TGTGCCAGCAGATTTATAGCGGGAGCGCTCGGTTTCGATACGCAGTATTTT.

This clonotype was observed a handful of times. The rearrangement joins TRBV29-1 to TRBJ2-7; 7 nucleotides line up with TRBD2. The ends lost 7 bases at V and 0 bases at J; junction bases unmatched: 9. The CDR3 covers 14 residues. Per germline, CDR1 SQVTM and CDR2 ANQGSEA. As DNA, the CDR3 is TGCAGCGCTGGGGGGGGGACCCACTCCTACGAGCAGTACTTC. It encodes CSAGGGTHSYEQYF.

This clonotype was found many times. This chain connects TRBV28 to TRBJ2-6; D is ambiguous. The ends were cut back, 3 bases at V and 0 bases at J, with 9 bases in the middle. Germline V gene data show CDR1 as MDHEN and CDR2 as SYDVKM. The CDR3 has 16 residues. The CDR3 protein is CASSFPARSGANVLTF. The CDR3 bases are TGTGCCAGCAGTTTCCCCGCCCGCTCTGGGGCCAACGTCCTGACTTTC. Variable domain in full (rest from reference TRBV28 and TRBJ2-6): DVKVTQSSRYLVKRTGEKVFLECVQDMDHENMFWYRQDPGLGLRLIYFSYDVKMKEKGDIPEGYSVSREKKERFSLILESASTNQTSMYLCASSFPARSGANVLTFGAGSRLTVL.

The table lists this clonotype with a few counts. This chain links TRBV12-3 or TRBV12-4 with TRBJ2-3, with 7 bases that match TRBD1. The CDR3 has 17 amino acids. V shed 6 bases and J 2 bases; nucleotides not matched to a gene: 14. The CDR3 sequence is CASRPSWDRQSTDTQYF. The DNA for the CDR3 is TGTGCCAGCAGACCCTCTTGGGACAGACAATCCACAGATACGCAGTATTTT.

The gene calls are TRBV4-1 and TRBJ2-2; 9 bases align to TRBD2. The germline V gene has CDR1 MGHRA and CDR2 YSYEKL. The CDR3 is 18 amino acids. Losses at the gene ends were 5 bases for V and 0 bases for J; bases not matched to a gene: 10. The CDR3 DNA reads TGCGCCAGCAGCTACAAAGCTAGCGGGGCGGCGAACACCGGGGAGCTGTTTTTT. This sequence encodes CASSYKASGAANTGELFF.

The chain has TRBV20-1 and TRBJ2-5, with TRBD1 matching 9 bases. Germline lookup yields CDR1 DFQATT and CDR2 SNEGSKA (reference sequence). This CDR3 comprises 14 residues. CDR3 nucleotide sequence: TGCAGCGCTGGGCCACAGGGGGCAGGAGAGACCCAGTACTTC. Encoded protein: CSAGPQGAGETQYF.

Notes on this clonotype: A much larger clone is a single base away; this may be a read error. The chain combines TRBV30 with TRBJ1-5; the D is unclear. Germline values: CDR1 GTSNPN, CDR2 SVGIG (reference sequence). CDR3 length equals 15 residues. The CDR3 DNA reads TGTGCCTGGAGTAACGGGTCGCATAGCAATCGGCCCCAGCATTTT. This encodes CAWSNGSHSNRPQHF.

In its sample, this clonotype was seen a few times. The V gene is TRBV18, the J gene TRBJ2-3; 10 bases fit TRBD2. Germline-derived CDR1 and CDR2 are KGHSH and LQKENI. Trimming took 0 bases from V and 3 from J; bases not matched to a gene: 12. This CDR3 is built from 19 residues. CDR3 amino acids: CASSPPEVLAGWRTDTQYF. The CDR3, as DNA: TGTGCCAGCTCACCACCGGAGGTACTAGCGGGGTGGCGGACAGATACGCAGTATTTT.

This clonotype appeared many times. The chain recombines TRBV28 with TRBJ1-5; D not certain. The CDR3 contains 11 residues. Germline V gives CDR1 MDHEN, CDR2 SYDVKM. Trimming removed 6 bases from V and 4 bases from J, with 4 bases in between. The chain's CDR3 is CASSYNQPQHF. CDR3 DNA: TGTGCCAGCAGCTATAATCAGCCCCAGCATTTT. Using reference TRBV28 and TRBJ1-5 for the parts outside the CDR3, the full variable domain is DVKVTQSSRYLVKRTGEKVFLECVQDMDHENMFWYRQDPGLGLRLIYFSYDVKMKEKGDIPEGYSVSREKKERFSLILESASTNQTSMYLCASSYNQPQHFGDGTRLSIL.

The table lists this clonotype with many counts. The chain combines TRBV9 with TRBJ1-1, with D possibly matching TRBD1 (6 bases). V lost 4 bases to trimming and J lost 7 bases, with 14 bases between them. This CDR3 contains 13 residues. In germline, CDR1 is SGDLS, CDR2 YYNGEE. The CDR3 sequence: CASSIGQHGEAFF. CDR3 DNA: TGTGCCAGCAGCATCGGACAGCACGGTGAAGCTTTCTTT.

The chain combines TRBV11-2 with TRBJ2-2; 13 positions match TRBD2. The germline gives CDR1 SGHAT, CDR2 FQNNGV. Trimming took 0 bases from V and 4 from J; bases not matched to a gene: 5. This CDR3 region has 18 residues. DNA of the CDR3: TGTGCCAGCAGCTTAGAACAGGGACTAGCGGGACTCACCGGGGAGCTGTTTTTT. Protein: CASSLEQGLAGLTGELFF.

This clonotype was picked up many times. V and J are TRBV7-2 and TRBJ1-5; perhaps TRBD1 as D (5 bases). The CDR3 spans 15 residues. V was shortened by 3 bases and J by 0 bases, with 9 bases between the two germline ends. Germline CDR1 SGHTA, CDR2 FQGNSA. The CDR3 protein is CASSFWGNSNQPQHF. In nucleotides, the CDR3 is TGTGCCAGCAGCTTCTGGGGCAATAGCAATCAGCCCCAGCATTTT.

This clonotype was detected many times. V is TRBV9 and J is TRBJ2-1; D remains unclear. The CDR3 loop spans 14 amino acids. CDR1 SGDLS and CDR2 YYNGEE come from the germline V gene. V lost 0 bases to trimming and J lost 7 bases, with 11 bases between them. CDR3 loop: CASSVEGRRNEQFF. CDR3 DNA: TGTGCCAGCAGCGTAGAGGGAAGAAGAAATGAGCAGTTCTTC.

The sample holds a few counts of this clonotype. This chain links TRBV12-3 or TRBV12-4 with TRBJ1-2; TRBD1 is a possible D gene (5 bases). Deletions cut 5 bases from V and 2 bases from J, with 18 bases between. The CDR3 runs to 16 residues. In nucleotides, the CDR3 is TGTGCCAGCAGTCTGCTGATAACAGGCAACAACTATGGCTACACCTTC. It is translated as CASSLLITGNNYGYTF.

This clonotype was picked up a small number of times. This sequence joins TRBV4-3 and TRBJ2-3; D not certain. Trimming shortened V by 2 bases and J by 0 bases, and 9 bases separated the two germline ends. The CDR3 totals 15 residues. Germline assignment: CDR1 LGHNA and CDR2 YSLEER. CDR3 region: CASSQYSQSTDTQYF. In DNA, the CDR3 is TGCGCCAGCAGCCAATACTCCCAGAGCACAGATACGCAGTATTTT.

Comments on this clonotype: A single base separates this from a much larger clone, so it may be a read error. The rearrangement joins TRBV7-2 to TRBJ2-7, with D uncertain. This CDR3 contains 15 residues. Germline V gene sequence: CDR1 SGHTA, CDR2 FQGNSA. V dropped 8 bases and J dropped 3 bases, with 20 bases sitting between them. CDR3 in amino acids: CASRSGRITYYEQYF. CDR3 bases: TGTGCCAGCCGCTCCGGACGGATAACGTACTACGAGCAGTACTTC.

The V gene is TRBV4-3, the J gene TRBJ2-7, with D possibly being TRBD1 (6 bases). Germline V gene lookup returns CDR1 LGHNA and CDR2 YSLEER. CDR3 size: 13 residues. Deletions cut 4 bases from V and 6 bases from J, with 13 bases between. The CDR3: CASSPGTPCEQYF. CDR3 DNA sequence: TGCGCCAGCAGCCCCGGGACACCCTGCGAGCAGTACTTC.

This clonotype has ten or more counts. The chain employs TRBV29-1 and TRBJ2-5, with TRBD2 identical over 7 bases. The V gene end was trimmed by 6 bases and the J gene end by 5 bases; junction bases not matched to a gene: 18. CDR1 SQVTM and CDR2 ANQGSEA come from the germline V gene. The CDR3 runs 16 residues. The CDR3 region is CSVRGGKTTPEETQYF. The CDR3 coding sequence is TGCAGCGTACGCGGGGGAAAAACTACCCCGGAGGAGACCCAGTACTTC.

For this clonotype: A junction boundary mismatches the germline segment, possibly from a read error. V gene TRBV27 combines with J gene TRBJ2-7; D not certain. The CDR3 sequence is 16 residues long. The V gene's germline CDR1 is MNHEY and CDR2 SMNVEV (reference sequence). This chain's CDR3 is CARGLSRVAPASEPYF. CDR3 nucleotide sequence: TGTGCCCGCGGTTTATCCCGGGTCGCCCCGGCCTCCGAGCCGTACTTC.

In the case of this clonotype: A single base separates this from a much larger clone, so it may be a read error. This chain connects TRBV12-3 or TRBV12-4 to TRBJ1-1; 7 bases line up with TRBD1. The CDR3 length is 14 residues. The CDR3 DNA follows: TGTGCCAGCAGTATGGGACAGATGAACACTGAAGCTTCCTTT. Translation gives CASSMGQMNTEASF.